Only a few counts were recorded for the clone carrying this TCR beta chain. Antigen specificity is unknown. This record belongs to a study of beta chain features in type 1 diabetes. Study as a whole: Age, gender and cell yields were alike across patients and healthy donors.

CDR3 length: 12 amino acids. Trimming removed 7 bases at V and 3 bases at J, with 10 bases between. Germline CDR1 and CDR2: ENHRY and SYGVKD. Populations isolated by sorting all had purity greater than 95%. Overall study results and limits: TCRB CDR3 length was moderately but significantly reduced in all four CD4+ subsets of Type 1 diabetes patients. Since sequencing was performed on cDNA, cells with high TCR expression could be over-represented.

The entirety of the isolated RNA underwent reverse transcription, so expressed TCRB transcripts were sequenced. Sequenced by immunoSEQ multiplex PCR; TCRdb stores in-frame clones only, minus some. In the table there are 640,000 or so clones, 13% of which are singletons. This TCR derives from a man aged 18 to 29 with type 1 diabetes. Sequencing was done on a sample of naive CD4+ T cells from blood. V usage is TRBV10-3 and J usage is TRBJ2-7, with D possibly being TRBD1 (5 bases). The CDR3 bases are TGTGCCATCATTCAGGGCAGCTACGAGCAGTACTTC. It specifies CAIIQGSYEQYF.